The clone carrying this T cell receptor beta chain came up once. What it recognizes is unknown. Donors were ostensibly healthy at sampling, although undocumented immune exposures were probable. The CDR3 extends over 14 amino acids. V lost 2 bases, J lost 5 bases, and 10 bases lay in between. The germline V gene has CDR1 KGHSH and CDR2 LQKENI. This sample is drawn from a study of cytomegalovirus exposure and HLA in healthy donors. The study, taken as a whole, reports: Both high specificity and high sensitivity reportedly marked the classifier's diagnosis of cytomegalovirus status. Later work associated approximately 17,000 TCR beta sequences with HLA alleles at 0.05 false discovery rate.

PCR involved 60 Vbeta and 13 Jbeta primers. Source study methods: Approximately 78 million unique TCR beta chains, some 10 million of them shared, were counted by a later analysis. Method: immunoSEQ multiplex PCR; TCRdb's copy keeps in-frame clones and lacks some. For V, J and clone size, that table is used; D and trimming come from the DNA. This table holds fewer than 100,000 clones, over 60% found once. This chain links TRBV18 with TRBJ1-5; D gene uncertain. The TCR originated in a female donor in good health and CMV-seronegative. Specimen: PBMCs. This chain's CDR3 is CASSPGQNYQPQHF. The CDR3 nucleotides are TGTGCCAGCTCACCAGGGCAGAACTATCAGCCCCAGCATTTT.